The 25 T cell receptor beta chains below come from one sample, sequenced in a study of STAT5B mutations in CD4+ large granular lymphocyte leukemia. Using immunoSEQ multiplex PCR, the repertoire was profiled, and TCRdb retains in-frame clones only, with some absent. Of a few thousand clones in the sample, 75% to 85% are singletons; the top ten hold 85% to 90%. Sequenced sample: PBMCs. All receptors come from a woman in her 70s with CD4+ T-cell large granular lymphocyte leukemia.

This clone was picked up one time. V and J are TRBV19 and TRBJ2-3, with 7 bases identical to TRBD2. This CDR3 is built from 13 residues. CDR1 is LNHDA and CDR2 is SQIVND in the germline V gene (reference sequence). Unmatched junction bases numbered 4, after V lost 6 bases and J lost 4 bases. The CDR3: CASSVRGADTQYF. The CDR3 DNA reads TGTGCCAGTAGCGTACGGGGGGCAGATACGCAGTATTTT.

The chain recombines TRBV10-3 with TRBJ2-7; no reliable D call. CDR1 ENHRY and CDR2 SYGVKD come from the germline V gene. The CDR3 totals 12 residues. Trimming took off 4 bases at V and 4 bases at J, with 8 bases between the two ends. CDR3 nucleotide sequence: TGTGCCATCAGTGCGCGGCGGTACGAGCAGTACTTC. It translates to CAISARRYEQYF.

CDR3 DNA sequence: TGTGCCACCAGCAGAGATAGGACGGGCAATGAGCAGTTCTTC. Translated: CATSRDRTGNEQFF. The chain recombines TRBV15 with TRBJ2-1; D is unresolved. The germline V gene has CDR1 LNHNV and CDR2 YYDKDF (reference sequence). CDR3 size: 14 residues. V lost 0 bases and J 6 bases, leaving 9 bases between the germline ends.

V is TRBV7-6 and J is TRBJ2-5; D is possibly TRBD1 (6 bases). V lost 7 bases and J 3 bases, leaving 15 bases between the germline ends. CDR3 length equals 14 residues. Looked up from germline, CDR1 is SGHVS and CDR2 is FNYEAQ. This CDR3 reads CASTRGQVEETQYF. CDR3 coding DNA: TGTGCCAGCACCAGGGGCCAGGTGGAAGAGACCCAGTACTTC.

V gene TRBV12-5 combines with J gene TRBJ1-1; a possible D gene is TRBD1 (5 bases). CDR1 is LGHNT and CDR2 is FRNRAP in the germline V gene. The CDR3 contains 11 residues. The CDR3 nucleotides read TGTGCAGGGGAGATGAACACTGAAGCTTTCTTT. Protein sequence: CAGEMNTEAFF. Variable domain in full (rest from reference TRBV12-5 and TRBJ1-1): DARVTQTPRHKVTEMGQEVTMRCQPILGHNTVFWYRQTMMQGLELLAYFRNRAPLDDSGMPKDRFSAEMPDATLATLKIQPSEPRDSAVYFCAGEMNTEAFFGQGTRLTVV.

The chain joins TRBV5-5 to TRBJ2-1, with 9 bases aligning to TRBD1. The CDR3 totals 15 residues. In germline, CDR1 is SGHKS, CDR2 YYEKEE (reference sequence). Trimming removed 0 bases from V and 8 bases from J; junction bases left unmatched: 6. The CDR3 DNA follows: TGTGCCAGCAGCTTGGGATCGGGACAGGGTCATGAGCAGTTCTTC. Protein: CASSLGSGQGHEQFF.

The chain joins TRBV2 to TRBJ2-1; TRBD2 aligns across 10 bases. CDR1 and CDR2 (germline): SNHLY, FYNNEI. V lost 5 bases to trimming and J lost 1 base; unmatched junction nucleotides: 5. The CDR3 has 16 amino acids. CDR3 sequence reads: CASSSSGGSSYNEQFF. As DNA, the CDR3 is TGTGCCAGCAGTTCTAGCGGGGGCTCATCCTACAATGAGCAGTTCTTC.

The chain employs TRBV5-1 and TRBJ1-2; D not certain. Deletions cut 7 bases from V and 3 bases from J, with 7 bases between. This CDR3 is built from 11 residues. Germline CDR1 is SGHRS and CDR2 is YFSETQ. CDR3 amino acids: CASGRDYGYTF. For the CDR3, the DNA is TGCGCCAGCGGCCGGGACTATGGCTACACCTTC. Looking up the rest from reference TRBV5-1 and TRBJ1-2 gives the full variable domain: KAGVTQTPRYLIKTRGQQVTLSCSPISGHRSVSWYQQTPGQGLQFLFEYFSETQRNKGNFPGRFSGRQFSNSRSEMNVSTLELGDSALYLCASGRDYGYTFGSGTRLTVV.

The chain recombines TRBV21-1 with TRBJ1-1. TRBV21-1 counts as a pseudogene. The CDR3 spans 12 residues. In DNA, the CDR3 is TGTGCCAGCAGCAGGACTGACACTGAAGCTTTCTTT. This codes for CASSRTDTEAFF.

V is TRBV7-9 and J is TRBJ1-1, with TRBD1 as a possible D gene (6 bases). V lost 2 bases and J 1 base, leaving 11 bases between the germline ends. The germline V gene has CDR1 SEHNR and CDR2 FQNEAQ (reference sequence). The CDR3 runs 15 residues. CDR3 DNA sequence: TGTGCCAGCAGCTTAACAGGGAAGCGGAACACTGAAGCTTTCTTT. Its translation is CASSLTGKRNTEAFF.

V gene TRBV2 combines with J gene TRBJ1-2; no clear D gene. Trimming pared 4 bases from V and 0 bases from J, leaving 12 bases between. Germline CDR1 and CDR2: SNHLY and FYNNEI. The CDR3 contains 15 residues. The CDR3 is CASSGLVSSNYGYTF. For the CDR3, the DNA is TGTGCCAGCAGTGGGCTCGTCAGCTCTAACTATGGCTACACCTTC.

The chain employs TRBV27 and TRBJ2-3; D remains unclear. The CDR3 runs 13 residues. Germline CDR1 is MNHEY and CDR2 is SMNVEV (reference sequence). Trimming took 2 bases from V and 5 from J, leaving 8 bases between them. The CDR3 bases are TGTGCCAGCAGTTTAATTGTGGGAGATACGCAGTATTTT. Amino acids: CASSLIVGDTQYF.

The chain joins TRBV19 to TRBJ2-1, with 7 bases matching TRBD2. With 3 bases clipped from V and 3 bases from J, the junction kept 14 bases outside the gene matches. Germline V CDR1 and CDR2: LNHDA, SQIVND (reference sequence). The CDR3 runs to 18 residues. The CDR3 DNA reads as TGTGCCAGTAGTATGCGGGCTAGCGGAATACCCCTCTACAATGAGCAGTTCTTC. Translating it yields CASSMRASGIPLYNEQFF.

CDR3 protein: CSTGQGPSGELFF. CDR3 sequence (DNA): TGCAGCACGGGACAGGGGCCCTCCGGGGAGCTGTTTTTT. The genes are TRBV29-1 and TRBJ2-2; TRBD1 agrees at 10 bases. V shed 8 bases, J shed 6 bases, and the junction held 6 bases outside the gene matches. The CDR3 contains 13 residues. CDR1 is SQVTM and CDR2 is ANQGSEA in the germline V gene.

This clone is categorized as large. The chain links TRBV11-2 to TRBJ1-2; D possibly corresponds to TRBD1 (5 bases). Between the trimmed V and J ends, which lost 2 bases and 2 bases, there was a span of 9 bases. The CDR3 runs to 14 residues. The germline V gene encodes CDR1 SGHAT and CDR2 FQNNGV. The CDR3 sequence is CASSLSRTNYGYTF. Written as DNA, the CDR3 is TGTGCCAGCAGCTTATCCCGGACAAACTATGGCTACACCTTC.

The V gene is TRBV28, the J gene TRBJ1-2, with D possibly matching TRBD1 (6 bases). V lost 1 base to trimming and J lost 7 bases, with 16 bases between them. This CDR3 is 15 amino acids long. Per the germline V gene, CDR1 is MDHEN and CDR2 is SYDVKM. CDR3 in amino acids: CASSLFQGREGGYTF. The CDR3 region has the DNA TGTGCCAGCAGTTTATTTCAGGGGCGCGAGGGTGGCTACACCTTC.

The chain has TRBV7-6 and TRBJ1-5; the D gene is possibly TRBD1 (6 bases). The V end lost 5 bases, the J end lost 7 bases, and 12 bases lay between the germline ends. The germline V gene has CDR1 SGHVS and CDR2 FNYEAQ. The CDR3 length is 13 residues. CDR3 sequence: CASSDGGQQPQHF. The CDR3 nucleotides are TGTGCCAGCAGCGACGGGGGCCAGCAGCCCCAGCATTTT.

The gene calls are TRBV4-1 and TRBJ1-2, with 9 bases identical to TRBD1. The J segment lost 4 bases and the V segment lost 0 bases, leaving 6 bases of the junction unmatched. The CDR3 is 16 residues long. Germline values: CDR1 MGHRA, CDR2 YSYEKL. The CDR3 loop is CASSQDRDRVAYGYTF. As DNA, the CDR3 is TGCGCCAGCAGCCAAGACCGGGACAGGGTAGCCTATGGCTACACCTTC.

V is TRBV9 and J is TRBJ2-4, with D possibly matching TRBD2 (6 bases). The V gene lost 2 bases and the J gene lost 5 bases, with 11 bases spanning the gap. Per the germline V gene, CDR1 is SGDLS and CDR2 is YYNGEE. This CDR3 is built from 14 residues. CDR3 residues: CASSVGTAENIQYF. CDR3 DNA: TGTGCCAGCAGCGTCGGGACTGCCGAAAACATTCAGTACTTC. Using reference TRBV9 and TRBJ2-4 for the parts outside the CDR3, the full variable domain is DSGVTQTPKHLITATGQRVTLRCSPRSGDLSVYWYQQSLDQGLQFLIQYYNGEERAKGNILERFSAQQFPDLHSELNLSSLELGDSALYFCASSVGTAENIQYFGAGTRLSVL.

J is TRBJ2-1 and V is TRBV14; 10 bases are a match to TRBD2. CDR1 is SGHDN, CDR2 FVKESK, per germline. This CDR3 is built from 15 residues. J was trimmed by 6 bases and V by 5 bases; bases with no gene match: 7. CDR3 loop: CASSAGTSVPNEQFF. CDR3 nucleotide sequence: TGTGCCAGCAGCGCCGGGACTAGCGTACCCAATGAGCAGTTCTTC. The complete variable domain, with remaining parts taken from reference TRBV14 and TRBJ2-1, reads EAGVTQFPSHSVIEKGQTVTLRCDPISGHDNLYWYRRVMGKEIKFLLHFVKESKQDESGMPNNRFLAERTGGTYSTLKVQPAELEDSGVYFCASSAGTSVPNEQFFGPGTRLTVL.

CDR3 residues: CASSMTGSNTDTQYF. The CDR3 DNA is TGTGCCAGTAGTATGACAGGGTCAAACACAGATACGCAGTATTTT. The chain carries TRBV19 and TRBJ2-3; 7 bases agree with TRBD1. The junction had 5 bases not matched to a gene; V was cut back by 3 bases and J by 2 bases. CDR1 LNHDA and CDR2 SQIVND come from the germline V gene (reference sequence). The CDR3 contains 15 residues.

DNA of the CDR3: TGTGCCAGCAGTGAATTTATGGCGGGGGGCCTAACCTACAATGAGCAGTTCTTC. This encodes CASSEFMAGGLTYNEQFF. The rearrangement joins TRBV2 to TRBJ2-1; 8 nucleotides match TRBD2. Trimming removed 2 bases from V and 2 bases from J; junction bases left unmatched: 11. CDR3 size: 18 residues. Looked up from germline, CDR1 is SNHLY and CDR2 is FYNNEI. Complete variable domain (other parts from reference TRBV2 and TRBJ2-1): EPEVTQTPSHQVTQMGQEVILRCVPISNHLYFYWYRQILGQKVEFLVSFYNNEISEKSEIFDDQFSVERPDGSNFTLKIRSTKLEDSAMYFCASSEFMAGGLTYNEQFFGPGTRLTVL.

J is TRBJ2-7 and V is TRBV6-5, with TRBD1 matching 8 bases. With V trimmed by 6 bases and J by 6 bases, 7 bases remained unmatched. The CDR3 is 13 amino acids. Germline lookup yields CDR1 MNHEY and CDR2 SVGAGI. The DNA of the CDR3 is TGTGCCAGCAGCCCGGGACAGGCGAGCGAGCAGTACTTC. Translating it yields CASSPGQASEQYF.

The rearrangement joins TRBV7-2 to TRBJ2-2; D possibly corresponds to TRBD2 (5 bases). Trimming cost V 1 base and J 4 bases, with 10 bases left between them. CDR3 size: 15 residues. CDR1 and CDR2 (germline): SGHTA, FQGNSA. The CDR3 DNA follows: TGTGCCAGCAGCTTAGTATCGGACTTCACCGGGGAGCTGTTTTTT. It yields the protein CASSLVSDFTGELFF.

The V and J genes are TRBV5-6 and TRBJ1-5, with 12 bases aligning to TRBD1. The CDR3 runs 17 residues. The germline CDR1 and CDR2 sequences are SGHDT and YYEEEE. J lost 1 base, V lost 2 bases, and 4 bases had no gene match. The CDR3, as DNA: TGTGCCAGCAGCTTAGGGACAGGGGGCGCGAGCAATCAGCCCCAGCATTTT. It specifies CASSLGTGGASNQPQHF.